The entry that follows covers one T cell receptor (beta chain) sequence. This sample is part of a study of T cell changes during pregnancy in multiple sclerosis. Data came from immunoSEQ multiplex PCR; TCRdb stores just in-frame clones and leaves some out. Here the sample spans tens of thousands of clones, 93% being singletons. Germline V lookup: CDR1 LNHDA, CDR2 SQIVND (reference sequence). V lost 3 bases and J lost 9; bases outside the gene matches: 7. The CDR3 extends over 14 amino acids. V usage is TRBV19 and J usage is TRBJ1-5, with 8 bases aligning to TRBD1. The source of this sequence is a female donor with multiple sclerosis, enrolled in a pregnancy study. Here the sequenced sample was CD4+ T cells from peripheral blood mononuclear cells, taken in the third trimester of pregnancy. The CDR3 DNA is TGTGCCAGTAGTATTACAGGGGGGCGTCGGCCCCAGCATTTT. Translating it yields CASSITGGRRPQHF. Complete variable domain (other parts from reference TRBV19 and TRBJ1-5): DGGITQSPKYLFRKEGQNVTLSCEQNLNHDAMYWYRQDPGQGLRLIYYSQIVNDFQKGDIAEGYSVSREKKESFPLTVTSAQKNPTAFYLCASSITGGRRPQHFGDGTRLSIL.